The 25 T cell receptor beta chains below all came from one sample that was sequenced in a study of T-cell memory formation after mild COVID-19. MiXCR, applied by TCRdb to the 5' RACE reads, yields one record per CDR3 protein. Of roughly 600,000 distinct CDR3 sequences listed, about a sixth were seen once; the top ten hold more than 10%. The sample comprised PBMCs or a T cell subset sorted from them (not recorded which). Source of these receptors: an adult woman who had mild COVID-19 (a few samples of this study predate the infection). Cell type and time point are not known.

This chain links TRBV9 with TRBJ2-1, with TRBD2 as a possible D gene (5 bases). This CDR3 has 16 residues. Deletions cut 0 bases from V and 6 bases from J, with 16 bases between. CDR1 and CDR2 (germline): SGDLS, YYNGEE. CDR3 amino acids: CASSVGLRPGINEQFF. CDR3 coding DNA: TGTGCCAGCAGCGTAGGACTCCGCCCGGGGATCAATGAGCAGTTCTTC.

V is TRBV12-3 or TRBV12-4 and J is TRBJ2-7, with unresolved D. V gave up 1 base and J gave up 4 bases, with 8 bases separating them. This CDR3 has 13 residues. The CDR3 DNA reads TGTGCCAGCAGTTTAGATCCAGTTTACGAGCAGTACTTC. Translated: CASSLDPVYEQYF.

This clonotype was observed many times. J is TRBJ1-2 and V is TRBV29-1; 10 bases map to TRBD1. CDR1 SQVTM and CDR2 ANQGSEA come from the germline V gene. V lost 3 bases, J lost 8 bases, and 6 bases stayed unmatched. CDR3 length: 13 amino acids. CDR3 bases: TGCAGCGTTGAGAGGGACAGGGGTCGGGGCTACACCTTC. Its translation: CSVERDRGRGYTF.

This clonotype has just a few counts. V and J are TRBV4-1 and TRBJ2-7, with D tentatively TRBD1 or TRBD2 (5 bases each). Per germline, CDR1 MGHRA and CDR2 YSYEKL. Trimming took 1 base from V and 3 from J, leaving 13 bases between them. The CDR3 is made up of 15 amino acids. The CDR3 coding sequence is TGCGCCAGCAGCCAAGTGAGGGGCGGTGACTACGAGCAGTACTTC. Amino acids: CASSQVRGGDYEQYF.

In its sample, this clonotype was seen many times. The genes are TRBV7-8 and TRBJ2-4; possible D gene TRBD2, 5 bases. The CDR3 loop spans 16 amino acids. Looked up from germline, CDR1 is SGHVS and CDR2 is FQNEAQ. V was cut by 7 bases and J by 6 bases, with 22 bases left in between. The DNA of the CDR3 is TGTGCCAGCACCAACCCAATCGCACGGGGTGCAAACATTCAGTACTTC. Its translation: CASTNPIARGANIQYF.

This clonotype was recorded a few times. The chain carries TRBV30 and TRBJ2-2; 8 bases are a match to TRBD1. CDR3 length: 13 residues. CDR1 GTSNPN and CDR2 SVGIG come from the germline V gene (reference sequence). V lost 3 bases and J lost 4; bases outside the gene matches: 1. The CDR3 region has the DNA TGTGCCTGGAGGACAGGGGCCACCGGGGAGCTGTTTTTT. Translated: CAWRTGATGELFF.

Only a few counts were recorded for this clonotype. This rearrangement joins TRBV9 to TRBJ1-2; TRBD1 matches 7 bases. The CDR3 contains 17 residues. V shed 3 bases, J shed 3 bases, and the junction held 14 bases outside the gene matches. CDR1 and CDR2 (germline): SGDLS, YYNGEE. CDR3 residues: CASSEKLTGSGDYGYTF. CDR3 nucleotides: TGTGCCAGCAGCGAAAAACTGACAGGGAGTGGCGACTATGGCTACACCTTC.

This clonotype has a handful of counts. The chain joins TRBV29-1 to TRBJ1-1, with D perhaps matching TRBD1 (6 bases). Germline CDR1 and CDR2: SQVTM and ANQGSEA. The CDR3 runs to 12 residues. Trimming pared 6 bases from V and 2 bases from J, leaving 10 bases between. CDR3 DNA sequence: TGCAGCGTCCAGGGGCGTAACACTGAAGCTTTCTTT. Residues: CSVQGRNTEAFF.

This clonotype was counted only a few times. The chain combines TRBV6-6 with TRBJ2-5; D perhaps matches TRBD1 (5 bases). Trimming left V 10 bases short and J 2 bases short, with 11 bases between. CDR1 is MNHNY, CDR2 SVGAGI, per germline (reference sequence). CDR3 length equals 12 residues. CDR3 loop: CATGPYQETQYF. DNA of the CDR3: TGTGCCACAGGGCCCTATCAAGAGACCCAGTACTTC.

This chain uses TRBV12-3 or TRBV12-4 with TRBJ2-3; 10 positions match TRBD2. This CDR3 spans 12 amino acids. Trimming cost V 6 bases and J 14 bases; bases outside gene matches: 8. The CDR3 bases are TGTGCCAGCAGCAATAGCGGGGGGCCCATGTATTTT. It yields the protein CASSNSGGPMYF.

J is TRBJ2-7 and V is TRBV30; D gene uncertain. This CDR3 is built from 11 residues. V lost 5 bases and J lost 5, with 10 bases in between. The germline V gene has CDR1 GTSNPN and CDR2 SVGIG (reference sequence). Here the CDR3 DNA reads TGTGCCTGGGGAGTTTCCAACGAGCAGTACTTC. As protein: CAWGVSNEQYF.

The chain employs TRBV13 and TRBJ2-5, with 7 bases aligning to TRBD2. The length of the CDR3 is 15 residues. Germline V CDR1 and CDR2: PRHDT, FYEKMQ (reference sequence). Trimming at V came to 5 bases and at J to 2 bases, leaving 8 bases not matched to a gene. In DNA, the CDR3 is TGTGCCAGCAGCCGGCTACGGGGGGTACAAGAGACCCAGTACTTC. Its translation is CASSRLRGVQETQYF.

This chain connects TRBV6-5 to TRBJ1-1; D uncertain. V was trimmed by 8 bases and J by 2 bases, leaving 9 bases between them. This CDR3 has 12 amino acids. Germline CDR1 is MNHEY and CDR2 is SVGAGI. The CDR3 reads CASQTVNTEAFF. The CDR3 DNA is TGTGCCAGCCAGACGGTTAACACTGAAGCTTTCTTT.

The genes are TRBV7-2 and TRBJ2-1; TRBD2 might be the D (6 bases). The ends were cut back, 5 bases at V and 2 bases at J, with 13 bases in the middle. Germline CDR1 SGHTA, CDR2 FQGNSA. This CDR3 has 15 amino acids. CDR3 region: CASSSWGVAYNEQFF. CDR3 nucleotides: TGTGCCAGCAGCAGCTGGGGGGTCGCCTACAATGAGCAGTTCTTC.

The V call is TRBV6-5, the J call TRBJ2-3; 8 bases are shared with TRBD2. This CDR3 has 16 residues. The germline CDR1 and CDR2 sequences are MNHEY and SVGAGI. Unmatched junction bases numbered 9, after V lost 3 bases and J lost 4 bases. CDR3 bases: TGTGCCAGCAGTTATGTAGGTAGCGGGATCCCAGATACGCAGTATTTT. It codes for CASSYVGSGIPDTQYF.

The rearrangement links TRBV5-5 to TRBJ1-1; no clear D. Germline V gene data show CDR1 as SGHKS and CDR2 as YYEKEE (reference sequence). V was trimmed by 1 base and J by 0 bases, leaving 7 bases between them. CDR3 length: 14 residues. CDR3 DNA: TGTGCCAGCAGCTTGCCACTAATGAACACTGAAGCTTTCTTT. Its translation: CASSLPLMNTEAFF.

In this sample, this clonotype turned up a few times. V is TRBV29-1 and J is TRBJ2-7, with 9 bases identical to TRBD1. V shed 4 bases and J 0 bases; nucleotides not matched to a gene: 7. This CDR3 contains 15 residues. Per germline, CDR1 SQVTM and CDR2 ANQGSEA. The CDR3 DNA is TGCAGCGTTGCCGGGACAGGGTCGAGCTCCTACGAGCAGTACTTC. Its protein is CSVAGTGSSSYEQYF.

This chain links TRBV27 with TRBJ2-1, with D possibly matching TRBD1 (5 bases). V was clipped by 5 bases and J by 9 bases, with 14 bases between them. The germline V gene encodes CDR1 MNHEY and CDR2 SMNVEV (reference sequence). The CDR3 has 13 residues. CDR3 in amino acids: CASSPVGEAEQFF. Written as DNA, the CDR3 is TGTGCCAGCAGTCCGGTAGGGGAAGCTGAGCAGTTCTTC.

This clonotype was picked up a small number of times. The chain employs TRBV12-3 or TRBV12-4 and TRBJ1-1; no clear D gene. V lost 2 bases and J lost 1, with 8 bases in between. CDR3 length: 14 amino acids. CDR3 region: CASSLLSGNTEAFF. CDR3 in DNA: TGTGCCAGCAGTTTATTGTCAGGGAACACTGAAGCTTTCTTT.

This chain joins TRBV27 and TRBJ2-7; D is undetermined. Trimming took 2 bases from V and 0 from J, leaving 17 bases between them. Germline V CDR1 and CDR2: MNHEY, SMNVEV (reference sequence). The CDR3 is 17 amino acids. The chain's CDR3 is CASSLGALWISSYEQYF. CDR3 DNA sequence: TGTGCCAGCAGTTTAGGAGCTTTGTGGATTAGCTCCTACGAGCAGTACTTC.

V usage is TRBV20-1 and J usage is TRBJ1-5; 9 bases agree with TRBD1. This CDR3 region has 16 residues. Trimming at V came to 6 bases and at J to 4 bases, leaving 13 bases not matched to a gene. Looked up from germline, CDR1 is DFQATT and CDR2 is SNEGSKA (reference sequence). DNA of the CDR3: TGCAGTGCACGTAGGGGGGACAGGGCTTTTAATCAGCCCCAGCATTTT. Protein product: CSARRGDRAFNQPQHF.

A few counts support this clonotype. The chain combines TRBV25-1 with TRBJ1-2, with 7 nucleotides matching TRBD1. V dropped 6 bases and J dropped 5; count of bases not matched to a gene: 9. Germline V lookup: CDR1 MGHDK, CDR2 SYGVNS. This CDR3 contains 14 residues. In nucleotides, the CDR3 is TGTGCCAGCAGACCGACAGGGTCGGATTATGGCTACACCTTC. It encodes CASRPTGSDYGYTF.

In this sample, this clonotype turned up a few times. The genes are TRBV5-1 and TRBJ2-7, with 7 bases lining up with TRBD1. J was trimmed by 3 bases and V by 5 bases; bases with no gene match: 14. The CDR3 contains 16 residues. Germline V lookup: CDR1 SGHRS, CDR2 YFSETQ. The CDR3 DNA reads TGCGCCAGCAGTCTTTACCCGGACAGGCGGTACTACGAGCAGTACTTC. Protein sequence: CASSLYPDRRYYEQYF.

The rearrangement uses TRBV12-3 or TRBV12-4 and TRBJ2-7; possible D gene TRBD2, 5 bases. Trimming took 5 bases from V and 2 from J, leaving 13 bases between them. This CDR3 spans 14 amino acids. CDR3: CASSPGSSAYEQYF. The CDR3 nucleotides read TGTGCCAGCAGTCCGGGATCTTCCGCCTACGAGCAGTACTTC.

This chain connects TRBV13 to TRBJ2-1, with 12 nucleotides matching TRBD2. The germline CDR1 and CDR2 sequences are PRHDT and FYEKMQ (reference sequence). J was trimmed by 0 bases and V by 5 bases; bases with no gene match: 8. The CDR3 runs to 18 residues. CDR3 amino acids: CASSPSSGRALSYNEQFF. CDR3 bases: TGTGCCAGCAGCCCATCTAGCGGGAGGGCCCTCTCCTACAATGAGCAGTTCTTC.